The 27 T cell receptor beta chains presented below share a single source sample, sequenced in a study of spatial heterogeneity in lung cancer. Findings of the study overall: Tracking of tumor mutation counts was seen in expanded intratumoral alpha and beta TCR counts.

These TCRs are of unknown antigen specificity. TCRdb redid the calling of the 5' RACE reads with MiXCR, one entry per CDR3 protein. This table has 20,000 to 25,000 distinct CDR3 sequences, under 8% appearing once. Time point meaning: sample taken at primary tumor resection. Sequencing used lung tumor tissue, obtained at surgery. Source of these receptors: a male donor with early-stage non-small cell lung cancer.

This clonotype occurred many times. This chain uses TRBV7-2 with TRBJ2-1; either TRBD1 or TRBD2 may supply D (5 bases each). Trimming stripped 0 bases from V and 0 bases from J, with 9 bases between. Germline values: CDR1 SGHTA, CDR2 FQGNSA. The length of the CDR3 is 16 residues. The CDR3 sequence is CASSLAWGSSYNEQFF. CDR3 nucleotides: TGTGCCAGCAGCTTAGCGTGGGGGAGCTCCTACAATGAGCAGTTCTTC.

This clonotype was counted ten times or more. The chain has TRBV20-1 and TRBJ2-3; unclear D gene. CDR1 DFQATT and CDR2 SNEGSKA come from the germline V gene (reference sequence). The CDR3 is 14 amino acids. V lost 6 bases and J lost 0, with 13 bases in between. CDR3 sequence reads: CSAEGFRSTDTQYF. The CDR3 region has the DNA TGCAGTGCGGAAGGGTTCCGTAGCACAGATACGCAGTATTTT.

The chain recombines TRBV4-1 with TRBJ1-6; 9 nucleotides agree with TRBD1. Trimming took 4 bases from V and 7 from J; bases not matched to a gene: 5. Germline-derived CDR1 and CDR2 are MGHRA and YSYEKL. The CDR3 loop spans 15 amino acids. The CDR3 sequence: CASSLVGTGNSPLHF. CDR3 coding DNA: TGCGCCAGCAGCCTAGTGGGGACAGGGAATTCACCCCTCCACTTT.

This clonotype was counted a few times. The chain links TRBV30 to TRBJ2-3, with D possibly TRBD1 on 5 matching bases. V lost 0 bases and J lost 5, with 15 bases in between. Germline V CDR1 and CDR2: GTSNPN, SVGIG (reference sequence). This CDR3 spans 15 amino acids. Here the CDR3 reads CAWSVWVGDEDTQYF. CDR3 bases: TGTGCCTGGAGTGTATGGGTAGGGGATGAAGATACGCAGTATTTT.

This clonotype was seen repeatedly, ten times or more. The rearrangement links TRBV5-1 to TRBJ2-2, with 7 positions matching TRBD1. The CDR3 is made up of 15 amino acids. Trimming removed 1 base from V and 7 bases from J; junction bases left unmatched: 7. Germline V gene lookup returns CDR1 SGHRS and CDR2 YFSETQ. As DNA, the CDR3 is TGCGCCAGCAGCTTGACGGCGAGGGGGCACGGGGAGCTGTTTTTT. Residues: CASSLTARGHGELFF.

This sequence joins TRBV28 and TRBJ1-1; unclear D gene. The CDR3 sequence is 14 residues long. Trimming removed 2 bases at V and 0 bases at J, with 7 bases between. Looked up from germline, CDR1 is MDHEN and CDR2 is SYDVKM. The CDR3 loop is CASSLIQLNTEAFF. Here the CDR3 DNA reads TGTGCCAGCAGTTTAATCCAGTTGAACACTGAAGCTTTCTTT.

This clonotype was counted at least ten times. The chain has TRBV3-1 and TRBJ1-3; D unresolved. Trimming removed 1 base from V and 0 bases from J, with 7 bases in between. This CDR3 comprises 15 residues. From germline, CDR1 is LGHDT and CDR2 YNNKEL (reference sequence). CDR3 nucleotides: TGTGCCAGCAGCCAAGGTCTGGACTCTGGAAACACCATATATTTT. Protein: CASSQGLDSGNTIYF.

This clonotype has ten or more counts. The chain recombines TRBV7-9 with TRBJ2-4, with unresolved D. CDR3 size: 13 residues. CDR1 is SEHNR and CDR2 is FQNEAQ in the germline V gene (reference sequence). Trimming removed 5 bases at V and 7 bases at J, with 12 bases between. CDR3 nucleotides: TGTGCCAGCAGCCCCCCTCCGGGTAACATTCAGTACTTC. This translates into CASSPPPGNIQYF.

This clonotype was recorded a few times. The chain is built from TRBV30 and TRBJ2-7; tentative D call: TRBD2 (7 bases). The germline gives CDR1 GTSNPN, CDR2 SVGIG (reference sequence). The CDR3 loop spans 15 amino acids. Trimming removed 0 bases from V and 4 bases from J, with 16 bases in between. The CDR3 reads CAWSVFGGGRYEQYF. In DNA, the CDR3 is TGTGCCTGGAGTGTATTCGGCGGGGGCCGGTACGAGCAGTACTTC.

This clonotype is judged medium-sized. The DNA of the CDR3 is TGTGCCAGCAGCCAATCGGCTAGCGGGAGTAATGAGCAGTTCTTC. Encoded protein: CASSQSASGSNEQFF. The rearrangement links TRBV12-3 or TRBV12-4 to TRBJ2-1; 10 positions agree with TRBD2. V gave up 6 bases and J gave up 7 bases; unmatched junction bases: 9. This CDR3 comprises 15 residues.

This clonotype has just a few counts. The chain uses TRBV4-3 and TRBJ1-1, with 9 bases identical to TRBD1. Germline assignment: CDR1 LGHNA and CDR2 YSLEER. Trimming removed 1 base from V and 2 bases from J; junction bases left unmatched: 5. This CDR3 is built from 16 residues. CDR3 bases: TGCGCCAGCAGCCAAGGTCCGGGACAGGGAAACACTGAAGCTTTCTTT. It is translated as CASSQGPGQGNTEAFF.

The sample holds many counts of this clonotype. V and J are TRBV5-1 and TRBJ2-2, with 7 bases lining up with TRBD1. Germline V gene lookup returns CDR1 SGHRS and CDR2 YFSETQ. The CDR3 has 15 residues. The V gene end was trimmed by 5 bases and the J gene end by 2 bases; junction bases not matched to a gene: 6. CDR3 bases: TGCGCCAGCAGTTTGACAGGGATCAACACCGGGGAGCTGTTTTTT. Its translation: CASSLTGINTGELFF.

This clonotype was detected many times. CDR3 sequence: CAWSVREADTGELFF. Here the CDR3 DNA reads TGTGCCTGGAGTGTGCGAGAAGCCGACACCGGGGAGCTGTTTTTT. V and J are TRBV30 and TRBJ2-2; D is ambiguous. The V gene lost 0 bases and the J gene lost 3 bases, with 11 bases spanning the gap. CDR3 length equals 15 residues. Germline V gene data show CDR1 as GTSNPN and CDR2 as SVGIG (reference sequence).

Many counts were recorded for this clonotype. The chain couples TRBV5-6 to TRBJ1-4; D is unclear. The CDR3 runs to 11 residues. Germline V gives CDR1 SGHDT, CDR2 YYEEEE. With 0 bases removed from V and 8 bases from J, the gap between germline ends came to 2 bases. This CDR3 reads CASSLGEKLFF. CDR3 bases: TGTGCCAGCAGCTTGGGGGAAAAACTGTTTTTT. The whole variable domain, remainder taken from reference TRBV5-6 and TRBJ1-4, is DAGVTQSPTHLIKTRGQQVTLRCSPKSGHDTVSWYQQALGQGPQFIFQYYEEEERQRGNFPDRFSGHQFPNYSSELNVNALLLGDSALYLCASSLGEKLFFGSGTQLSVL.

This clonotype appeared many times. J is TRBJ2-7 and V is TRBV20-1; no clear D gene. Trimming stripped 0 bases from V and 0 bases from J, with 9 bases between. The CDR3 spans 14 residues. The germline CDR1 and CDR2 sequences are DFQATT and SNEGSKA (reference sequence). For the CDR3, the DNA is TGCAGTGCTAGAGATTTAAGGAGCTCCTACGAGCAGTACTTC. Its translation: CSARDLRSSYEQYF.

This clonotype was observed many times. The gene calls are TRBV5-1 and TRBJ2-6; D unclear. CDR3 length equals 17 residues. Between the trimmed V and J ends, which lost 4 bases and 0 bases, there was a span of 14 bases. The germline gives CDR1 SGHRS, CDR2 YFSETQ. Here the CDR3 DNA reads TGCGCCAGCAGCAGCCGGGTTTTACCCTCTGGGGCCAACGTCCTGACTTTC. Its protein product is CASSSRVLPSGANVLTF.

This clonotype showed up just a few times. V gene TRBV20-1 combines with J gene TRBJ1-4; D gene unclear. The CDR3 runs 11 residues. Per germline, CDR1 DFQATT and CDR2 SNEGSKA (reference sequence). The V gene lost 6 bases and the J gene lost 8 bases, with 10 bases spanning the gap. CDR3 amino acids: CSAPRGEKLFF. In nucleotides, the CDR3 is TGCAGTGCCCCCCGGGGAGAAAAACTGTTTTTT.

About this clonotype itself: Just one base apart from a much larger clone, this may be a read error. The chain recombines TRBV20-1 with TRBJ1-6, with TRBD1 identical over 9 bases. The CDR3 totals 18 residues. The germline V gene encodes CDR1 DFQATT and CDR2 SNEGSKA (reference sequence). The CDR3 sequence: CSARAFRTGEPYNSPFHF. Here the CDR3 DNA reads TGCAGTGCTAGAGCTTTTAGGACAGGGGAGCCCTATAATTCACCCTTCCACTTT.

This clonotype was seen more than once but under ten times. This chain joins TRBV7-9 and TRBJ2-7; 10 bases are a match to TRBD2. Germline assignment: CDR1 SEHNR and CDR2 FQNEAQ (reference sequence). V shed 4 bases, J shed 2 bases, and the junction held 8 bases outside the gene matches. The CDR3 sequence is 16 residues long. The CDR3 DNA follows: TGTGCCAGCAGCTCCCAAGCGGGGGGGTCAGCCTACGAGCAGTACTTC. This encodes CASSSQAGGSAYEQYF.

This clonotype was observed at least ten times. This chain links TRBV5-1 with TRBJ1-1; weak D call: TRBD1 (5 bases). Trimming removed 3 bases from V and 8 bases from J, with 14 bases in between. The CDR3 is 13 residues long. Germline assignment: CDR1 SGHRS and CDR2 YFSETQ. The CDR3 spells CASSSGATLEAFF. Written as DNA, the CDR3 is TGCGCCAGCAGCTCCGGGGCCACCTTAGAAGCTTTCTTT.

There are a few counts of this clonotype. The chain links TRBV27 to TRBJ1-2; D gene ambiguous. This CDR3 has 15 amino acids. CDR1 and CDR2 from the germline V gene are MNHEY and SMNVEV (reference sequence). The ends were cut back, 5 bases at V and 5 bases at J, with 18 bases in the middle. The chain's CDR3 is CASSPRSGFGYGYTF. The DNA for the CDR3 is TGTGCCAGCAGTCCACGTTCGGGGTTCGGGTATGGCTACACCTTC.

This clonotype has a count of ten or more. V and J are TRBV6-5 and TRBJ1-5, with a weak D call TRBD1 (6 bases). The germline gives CDR1 MNHEY, CDR2 SVGAGI. V was trimmed by 6 bases and J by 6 bases, leaving 18 bases between them. There are 15 residues in the CDR3. CDR3 sequence (DNA): TGTGCCAGCAGCCGGGACACCGGAGGGACTCAGCCCCAGCATTTT. Translating it yields CASSRDTGGTQPQHF.

This clonotype was found a few times. This chain joins TRBV7-2 and TRBJ2-3; D might be TRBD1 (5 bases). Per the germline V gene, CDR1 is SGHTA and CDR2 is FQGNSA. The CDR3 has 14 amino acids. The germline V and J ends were trimmed by 5 bases and 2 bases, with 11 bases remaining between them. The CDR3 nucleotides read TGTGCCAGCAGCATCCGGACAATCACAGATACGCAGTATTTT. Its protein is CASSIRTITDTQYF.

Ten or more counts support this clonotype. V gene TRBV6-6 combines with J gene TRBJ2-3; unclear D gene. CDR3 size: 14 residues. V was pared by 2 bases and J by 8 bases, with 14 bases between. Per the germline V gene, CDR1 is MNHNY and CDR2 is SVGAGI (reference sequence). The CDR3, as DNA: TGTGCCAGCAGTTACGACCTCCACATAGGTACGCAGTATTTT. Residues: CASSYDLHIGTQYF.

This clonotype was recorded many times. The gene calls are TRBV4-3 and TRBJ1-2, with 7 bases aligning to TRBD1. Germline values: CDR1 LGHNA, CDR2 YSLEER. The CDR3 runs to 15 residues. Trimming removed 1 base from V and 3 bases from J; junction bases left unmatched: 5. The CDR3 here is CASSQVFRGDYGYTF. CDR3 nucleotides: TGCGCCAGCAGCCAAGTCTTCAGGGGGGACTATGGCTACACCTTC.

In its sample, this clonotype was seen many times. The CDR3 sequence: CASSAGPGQAKAFF. For the CDR3, the DNA is TGTGCCAGCAGCGCCGGCCCCGGACAGGCCAAGGCTTTCTTT. The rearrangement links TRBV9 to TRBJ1-1; TRBD1 aligns across 7 bases. CDR1 is SGDLS, CDR2 YYNGEE, per germline. J gave up 11 bases and V 3 bases, and 13 bases lay outside the gene matches. The CDR3 is 14 amino acids.

This clonotype was picked up many times. The chain uses TRBV28 and TRBJ1-2; no firm D call. This CDR3 is 14 amino acids long. CDR1 MDHEN and CDR2 SYDVKM come from the germline V gene. V was clipped by 6 bases and J by 8 bases, with 19 bases between them. This chain's CDR3 is CASRVPKTPGGYTF. The CDR3 DNA follows: TGTGCCAGCAGGGTCCCCAAGACCCCGGGAGGCTACACCTTC.